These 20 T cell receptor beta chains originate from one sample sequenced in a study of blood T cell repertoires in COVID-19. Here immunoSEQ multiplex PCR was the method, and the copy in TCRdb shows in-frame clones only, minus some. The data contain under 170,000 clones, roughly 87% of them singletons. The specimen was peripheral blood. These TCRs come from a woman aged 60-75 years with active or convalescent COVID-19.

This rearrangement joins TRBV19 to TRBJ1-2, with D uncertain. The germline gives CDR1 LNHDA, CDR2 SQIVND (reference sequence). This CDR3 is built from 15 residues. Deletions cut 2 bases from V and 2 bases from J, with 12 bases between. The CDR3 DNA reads TGTGCCAGTAGTATATGGGCCCCGACGAACTATGGCTACACCTTC. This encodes CASSIWAPTNYGYTF.

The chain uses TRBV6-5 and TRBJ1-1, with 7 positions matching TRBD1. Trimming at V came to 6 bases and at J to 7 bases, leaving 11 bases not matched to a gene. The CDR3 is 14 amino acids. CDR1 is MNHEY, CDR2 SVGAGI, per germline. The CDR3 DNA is TGTGCCAGCAGCCGACAGGGCGCCCTACTTGAAGCTTTCTTT. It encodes CASSRQGALLEAFF.

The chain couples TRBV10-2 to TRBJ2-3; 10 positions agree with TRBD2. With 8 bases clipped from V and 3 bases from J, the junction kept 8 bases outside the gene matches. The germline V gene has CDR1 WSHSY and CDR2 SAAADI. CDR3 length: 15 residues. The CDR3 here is CASSSTSGETDTQYF. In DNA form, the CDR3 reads TGCGCCAGCTCCTCCACTAGCGGGGAGACAGATACGCAGTATTTT.

The CDR3 DNA sequence: TGTGCCACCAGCAGAGGTACCGGTTCAAGCTCTGGAAACACCATATATTTT. It encodes CATSRGTGSSSGNTIYF. V and J are TRBV15 and TRBJ1-3; D unresolved. Trimming removed 1 base from V and 0 bases from J, with 13 bases in between. Looked up from germline, CDR1 is LNHNV and CDR2 is YYDKDF (reference sequence). CDR3 size: 17 residues.

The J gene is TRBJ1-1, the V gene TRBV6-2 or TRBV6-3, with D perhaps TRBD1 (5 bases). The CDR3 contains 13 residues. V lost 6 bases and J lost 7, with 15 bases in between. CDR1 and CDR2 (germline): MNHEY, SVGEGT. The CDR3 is CASSYPGLDEAFF. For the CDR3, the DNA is TGTGCCAGCAGCTATCCAGGGTTGGATGAAGCTTTCTTT.

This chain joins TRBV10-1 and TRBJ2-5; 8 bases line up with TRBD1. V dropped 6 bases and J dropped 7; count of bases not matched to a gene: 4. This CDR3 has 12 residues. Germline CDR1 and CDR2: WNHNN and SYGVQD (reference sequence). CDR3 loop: CASRDREGTQYF. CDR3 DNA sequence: TGCGCCAGCAGGGACAGGGAAGGGACCCAGTACTTC.

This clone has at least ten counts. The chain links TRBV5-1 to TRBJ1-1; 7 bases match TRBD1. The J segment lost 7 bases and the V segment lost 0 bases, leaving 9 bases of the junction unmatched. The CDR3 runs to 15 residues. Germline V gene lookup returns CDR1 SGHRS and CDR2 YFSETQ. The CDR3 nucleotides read TGCGCCAGCAGCTTGGTTGTAGGGGGCGCGGGTGAAGCTTTCTTT. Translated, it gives CASSLVVGGAGEAFF.

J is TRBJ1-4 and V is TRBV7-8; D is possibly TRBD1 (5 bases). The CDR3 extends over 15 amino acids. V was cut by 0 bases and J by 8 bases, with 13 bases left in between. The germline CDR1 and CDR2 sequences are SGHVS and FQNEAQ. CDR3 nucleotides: TGTGCCAGCAGCTTAGCGGGCAGGGATCGGGAAAAACTGTTTTTT. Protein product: CASSLAGRDREKLFF.

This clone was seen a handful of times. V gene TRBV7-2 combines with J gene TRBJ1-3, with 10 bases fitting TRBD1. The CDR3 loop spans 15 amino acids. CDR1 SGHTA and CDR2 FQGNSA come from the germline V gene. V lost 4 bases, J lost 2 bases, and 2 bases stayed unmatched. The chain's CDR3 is CASSYGTGAGNTIYF. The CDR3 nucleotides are TGTGCCAGCAGCTATGGGACAGGGGCTGGAAACACCATATATTTT. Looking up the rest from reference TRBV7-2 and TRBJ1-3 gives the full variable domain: GAGVSQSPSNKVTEKGKDVELRCDPISGHTALYWYRQSLGQGLEFLIYFQGNSAPDKSGLPSDRFSAERTGGSVSTLTIQRTQQEDSAVYLCASSYGTGAGNTIYFGEGSWLTVV.

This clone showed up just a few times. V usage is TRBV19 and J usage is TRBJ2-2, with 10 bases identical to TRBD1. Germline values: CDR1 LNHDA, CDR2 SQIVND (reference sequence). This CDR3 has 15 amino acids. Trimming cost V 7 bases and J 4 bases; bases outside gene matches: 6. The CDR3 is CASNSGQGTTGELFF. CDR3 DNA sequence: TGTGCCAGTAACTCGGGACAGGGGACCACCGGGGAGCTGTTTTTT.

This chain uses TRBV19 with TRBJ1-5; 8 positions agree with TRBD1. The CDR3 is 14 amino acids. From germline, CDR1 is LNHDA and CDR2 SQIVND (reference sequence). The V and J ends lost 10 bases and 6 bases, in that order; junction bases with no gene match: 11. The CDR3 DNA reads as TGTGCCACTAGACAGGGGAGTTTTGGTCAGCCCCAGCATTTT. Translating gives CATRQGSFGQPQHF.

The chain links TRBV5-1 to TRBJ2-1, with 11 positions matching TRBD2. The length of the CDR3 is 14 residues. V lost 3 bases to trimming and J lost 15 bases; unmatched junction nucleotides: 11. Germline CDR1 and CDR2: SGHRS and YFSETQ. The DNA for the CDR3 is TGCGCCAGCAGCTCGGACCTAGCGGGGGGAACCTGGTTCTTC. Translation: CASSSDLAGGTWFF.

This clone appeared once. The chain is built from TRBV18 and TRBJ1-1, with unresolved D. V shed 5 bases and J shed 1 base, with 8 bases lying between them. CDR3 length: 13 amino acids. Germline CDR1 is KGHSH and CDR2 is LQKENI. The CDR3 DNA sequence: TGTGCCAGCTCATCGGCGGAGAACACTGAAGCTTTCTTT. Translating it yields CASSSAENTEAFF.

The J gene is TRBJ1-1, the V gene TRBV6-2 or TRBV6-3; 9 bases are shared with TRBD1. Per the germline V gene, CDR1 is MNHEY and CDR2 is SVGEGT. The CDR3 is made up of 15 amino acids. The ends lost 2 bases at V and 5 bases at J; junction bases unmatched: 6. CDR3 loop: CASSYKGTGRTEAFF. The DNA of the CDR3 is TGTGCCAGCAGTTACAAAGGGACAGGGCGAACTGAAGCTTTCTTT.

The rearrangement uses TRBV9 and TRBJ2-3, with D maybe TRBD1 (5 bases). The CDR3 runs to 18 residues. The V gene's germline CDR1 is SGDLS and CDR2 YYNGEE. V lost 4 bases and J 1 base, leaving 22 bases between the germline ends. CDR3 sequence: CASSPTRGQNIGTDTQYF. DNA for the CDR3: TGTGCCAGCAGCCCCACTCGAGGACAAAACATCGGCACAGATACGCAGTATTTT.

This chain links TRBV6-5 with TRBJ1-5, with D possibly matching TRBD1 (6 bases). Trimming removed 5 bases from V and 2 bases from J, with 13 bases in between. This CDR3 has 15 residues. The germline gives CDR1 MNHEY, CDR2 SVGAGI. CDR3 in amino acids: CASSRNRVGNQPQHF. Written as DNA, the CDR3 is TGTGCCAGCAGTAGAAACAGGGTAGGCAATCAGCCCCAGCATTTT.

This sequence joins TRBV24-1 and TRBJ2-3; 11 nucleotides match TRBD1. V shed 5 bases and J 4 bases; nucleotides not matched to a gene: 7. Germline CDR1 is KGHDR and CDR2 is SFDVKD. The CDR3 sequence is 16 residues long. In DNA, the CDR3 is TGTGCCACCAGTGCCGCCCCGGGACAGGGGGCAGATACGCAGTATTTT. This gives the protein CATSAAPGQGADTQYF.

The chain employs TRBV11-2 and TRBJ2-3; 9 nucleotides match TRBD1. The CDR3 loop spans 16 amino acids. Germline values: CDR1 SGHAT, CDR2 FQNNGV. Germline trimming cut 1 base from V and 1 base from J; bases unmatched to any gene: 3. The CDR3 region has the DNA TGTGCCAGCAGCTTAGGTCGGGACAGGGGCACAGATACGCAGTATTTT. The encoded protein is CASSLGRDRGTDTQYF.

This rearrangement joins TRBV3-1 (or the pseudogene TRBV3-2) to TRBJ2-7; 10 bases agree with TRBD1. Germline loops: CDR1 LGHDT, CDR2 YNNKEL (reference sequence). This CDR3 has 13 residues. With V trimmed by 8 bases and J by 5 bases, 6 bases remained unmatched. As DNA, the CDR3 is TGTGCCAGCTCCGGGACAGGGGTCCACGAGCAGTACTTC. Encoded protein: CASSGTGVHEQYF.

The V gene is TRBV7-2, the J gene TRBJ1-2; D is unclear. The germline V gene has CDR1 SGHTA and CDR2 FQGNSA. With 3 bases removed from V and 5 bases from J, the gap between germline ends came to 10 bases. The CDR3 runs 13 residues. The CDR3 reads CASSFGLLYGYTF. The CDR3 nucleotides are TGTGCCAGCAGCTTCGGTCTGTTGTATGGCTACACCTTC.